This TCR beta chain was recorded in a study of T-cell memory formation after mild COVID-19. As for the study in general: Among the donors, TCR clusters were largely specific to each donor. Whole-study findings and limits: Day 15 to 85 contracting clones showed balanced CD4/CD8; day 15 to 37 expanders favored CD4+. Proof of SARS-CoV-2 specificity was absent for the second-wave clones that crested on day 37.

Comments on this clonotype: The antigen is unknown.

Losses at the gene ends were 7 bases for V and 4 bases for J; bases not matched to a gene: 3. The CDR3 is made up of 12 amino acids. The germline gives CDR1 SNHLY, CDR2 FYNNEI. Via MiXCR, TCRdb re-called the 5' RACE reads, giving one row per CDR3 protein. The sample shows a few hundred thousand distinct CDR3 sequences, roughly 25% of them seen only once. Sample: PBMCs or a T cell subset sorted from them (not recorded which). The TCR was taken from an adult woman who had mild COVID-19 (a few samples of this study predate the infection). Cell type and time point are not known. The chain carries TRBV2 and TRBJ2-7; the match to TRBD1 covers 8 bases. This chain's CDR3 is CASTQGAYEQYF. CDR3 sequence (DNA): TGTGCCAGCACCCAGGGGGCGTACGAGCAGTACTTC.